The 19 T cell receptor beta chains reported below all come from one sample, sequenced in a study of T cell changes during pregnancy in multiple sclerosis. Some clones are missing from TCRdb's copy, which holds only in-frame ones; the method was immunoSEQ multiplex PCR. The sample has about 70,000 clones; around nine tenths are singletons. Sequencing was performed on CD4+ T cells from peripheral blood mononuclear cells, taken after pregnancy. These receptors all come from a female donor with multiple sclerosis, enrolled in a pregnancy study.

This rearrangement joins TRBV9 to TRBJ1-5, with TRBD1 identical over 8 bases. CDR3 size: 15 residues. The germline V gene encodes CDR1 SGDLS and CDR2 YYNGEE. Trimming took 4 bases from V and 5 from J; bases not matched to a gene: 8. The CDR3 region is CASSPDGGQDQPQHF. CDR3 in DNA: TGTGCCAGCAGCCCAGACGGGGGACAGGATCAGCCCCAGCATTTT. The variable domain in full, with the rest retrieved from reference TRBV9 and TRBJ1-5, is DSGVTQTPKHLITATGQRVTLRCSPRSGDLSVYWYQQSLDQGLQFLIQYYNGEERAKGNILERFSAQQFPDLHSELNLSSLELGDSALYFCASSPDGGQDQPQHFGDGTRLSIL.

This sequence joins TRBV9 and TRBJ2-1; D might be TRBD1 (5 bases). The CDR3 contains 14 residues. Germline V gene lookup returns CDR1 SGDLS and CDR2 YYNGEE. V was cut by 0 bases and J by 7 bases, with 11 bases left in between. CDR3 nucleotide sequence: TGTGCCAGCAGCGTAGTGTCAGGGTCAAATGAGCAGTTCTTC. Translation gives CASSVVSGSNEQFF.

The chain combines TRBV19 with TRBJ2-7; 8 bases align to TRBD1. This CDR3 contains 14 residues. Germline values: CDR1 LNHDA, CDR2 SQIVND (reference sequence). The ends lost 6 bases at V and 6 bases at J; junction bases unmatched: 10. The CDR3 DNA sequence: TGTGCCAGTAGGGACAGGGCGGGGCTTGGCGAGCAGTACTTC. This translates into CASRDRAGLGEQYF. The full variable domain, in which reference TRBV19 and TRBJ2-7 provide the parts outside the CDR3, is DGGITQSPKYLFRKEGQNVTLSCEQNLNHDAMYWYRQDPGQGLRLIYYSQIVNDFQKGDIAEGYSVSREKKESFPLTVTSAQKNPTAFYLCASRDRAGLGEQYFGPGTRLTVT.

V gene TRBV28 combines with J gene TRBJ1-4; 7 nucleotides match TRBD1. CDR1 and CDR2 (germline): MDHEN, SYDVKM. This CDR3 is built from 15 residues. The junction had 6 bases not matched to a gene; V was cut back by 2 bases and J by 6 bases. DNA for the CDR3: TGTGCCAGCAGTTTACCCGGGACAGCGGATGAAAAACTGTTTTTT. It yields the protein CASSLPGTADEKLFF.

The V and J genes are TRBV9 and TRBJ1-5; D is ambiguous. Trimming removed 4 bases at V and 5 bases at J, with 10 bases between. This CDR3 contains 13 residues. Germline values: CDR1 SGDLS, CDR2 YYNGEE. CDR3 region: CASSRGVDQPQHF. The CDR3 coding sequence is TGTGCCAGCAGCCGGGGTGTGGATCAGCCCCAGCATTTT.

The chain couples TRBV5-1 to TRBJ1-1; 10 nucleotides align to TRBD1. Germline-derived CDR1 and CDR2 are SGHRS and YFSETQ. The CDR3 spans 15 residues. J lost 5 bases, V lost 6 bases, and 10 bases had no gene match. CDR3 loop: CASTSGRDRGTEAFF. The CDR3 DNA reads TGCGCCAGCACCTCCGGGCGGGACAGGGGAACTGAAGCTTTCTTT.

This clone was picked up one time. This chain links TRBV4-2 with TRBJ1-3, with 7 bases that match TRBD1. The germline V gene encodes CDR1 LGHNA and CDR2 YNFKEQ. V gave up 4 bases and J gave up 4 bases; unmatched junction bases: 7. The CDR3 consists of 15 residues. The CDR3 DNA reads as TGTGCCAGCAGCCTCGTCACAGGGGTAGGAAACACCATATATTTT. It encodes CASSLVTGVGNTIYF.

The chain combines TRBV4-1 with TRBJ1-1, with 8 bases that match TRBD1. V shed 6 bases, J shed 12 bases, and the junction held 6 bases outside the gene matches. Germline V lookup: CDR1 MGHRA, CDR2 YSYEKL. This CDR3 is 11 amino acids long. The CDR3 protein is CASRGQGASFF. As DNA, the CDR3 is TGCGCCAGCAGAGGGCAGGGGGCATCTTTCTTT.

V is TRBV7-3 and J is TRBJ1-1, with D possibly being TRBD1 (6 bases). Germline V CDR1 and CDR2: SGHTA, FQGTGA. CDR3 length: 16 residues. With 2 bases removed from V and 4 bases from J, the gap between germline ends came to 17 bases. The DNA of the CDR3 is TGTGCCAGCAGCTTATCCGGGGGGGCCATGGGCACTGAAGCTTTCTTT. Translation: CASSLSGGAMGTEAFF.

This clone is a singleton in its sample. The chain carries TRBV13 and TRBJ1-2, with D uncertain. This CDR3 is built from 17 residues. The V end lost 0 bases, the J end lost 1 base, and 15 bases lay between the germline ends. Looked up from germline, CDR1 is PRHDT and CDR2 is FYEKMQ (reference sequence). CDR3 nucleotide sequence: TGTGCCAGCAGCTTAGGGTTAGCGGCTTGGTTTAACTATGGCTACACCTTC. Translation: CASSLGLAAWFNYGYTF. Full variable domain (outside the CDR3, taken from reference TRBV13 and TRBJ1-2): AAGVIQSPRHLIKEKRETATLKCYPIPRHDTVYWYQQGPGQDPQFLISFYEKMQSDKGSIPDRFSAQQFSDYHSELNMSSLELGDSALYFCASSLGLAAWFNYGYTFGSGTRLTVV.

The chain couples TRBV23-1 to TRBJ2-1; TRBD2 aligns across 8 bases. TRBV23-1 is known as an ORF, though its function is uncertain. Unmatched junction bases numbered 21, after V lost 0 bases and J lost 8 bases. This CDR3 spans 20 amino acids. The chain's CDR3 is CASSQSTGGNHSMGPDEQFF. The CDR3 bases are TGCGCCAGCAGTCAATCGACGGGAGGGAATCACTCCATGGGTCCCGATGAGCAGTTCTTC.

The chain is built from TRBV5-1 and TRBJ2-7; D unresolved. The CDR3 is 14 residues long. Looked up from germline, CDR1 is SGHRS and CDR2 is YFSETQ. V was trimmed by 4 bases and J by 0 bases, leaving 11 bases between them. The CDR3: CASSVAVTSYEQYF. DNA for the CDR3: TGCGCCAGCAGCGTAGCCGTTACCTCCTACGAGCAGTACTTC.

This chain joins TRBV28 and TRBJ2-5, with unresolved D. Trimming pared 1 base from V and 5 bases from J, leaving 5 bases between. The CDR3 extends over 12 amino acids. Germline V gives CDR1 MDHEN, CDR2 SYDVKM. The CDR3 protein is CASSLFGETQYF. The CDR3 DNA is TGTGCCAGCAGTTTATTCGGGGAGACCCAGTACTTC.

This chain joins TRBV11-2 and TRBJ2-5, with D possibly matching TRBD2 (5 bases). The CDR3 length is 13 residues. V was trimmed by 5 bases and J by 2 bases, leaving 9 bases between them. Germline CDR1 reads SGHAT; CDR2 reads FQNNGV. As DNA, the CDR3 is TGTGCCAGCAGCCGGGGTTCTCAAGAGACCCAGTACTTC. Its translation is CASSRGSQETQYF.

This chain connects TRBV6-5 to TRBJ1-1; D is possibly TRBD1 (5 bases). CDR3 length equals 15 residues. Trimming shortened V by 6 bases and J by 1 base, and 15 bases separated the two germline ends. CDR1 MNHEY and CDR2 SVGAGI come from the germline V gene. The CDR3 region has the DNA TGTGCCAGCAGCAACATTAGAACAGGGAACACTGAAGCTTTCTTT. It codes for CASSNIRTGNTEAFF.

This chain links TRBV30 with TRBJ2-1; TRBD2 agrees at 7 bases. The CDR3 runs to 13 residues. The germline V gene encodes CDR1 GTSNPN and CDR2 SVGIG (reference sequence). The junction had 5 bases not matched to a gene; V was cut back by 1 base and J by 8 bases. The CDR3 DNA reads TGTGCCTGGAGTGCGATACGGGGGGATGAGCAGTTCTTC. Translating gives CAWSAIRGDEQFF. Looking up the rest from reference TRBV30 and TRBJ2-1 gives the full variable domain: SQTIHQWPATLVQPVGSPLSLECTVEGTSNPNLYWYRQAAGRGLQLLFYSVGIGQISSEVPQNLSASRPQDRQFILSSKKLLLSDSGFYLCAWSAIRGDEQFFGPGTRLTVL.

CDR3 sequence reads: CASSLSGGGAGGYTF. Here the CDR3 DNA reads TGCGCCAGCAGCTTGAGTGGAGGGGGCGCAGGAGGCTACACCTTC. This sequence joins TRBV5-1 and TRBJ1-2; 7 positions agree with TRBD1. V was clipped by 1 base and J by 8 bases; unmatched bases: 11. The CDR3 contains 15 residues. In germline, CDR1 is SGHRS, CDR2 YFSETQ.

This chain links TRBV27 with TRBJ2-7; D possibly corresponds to TRBD2 (6 bases). V was pared by 5 bases and J by 7 bases, with 36 bases between. The CDR3 totals 20 residues. In germline, CDR1 is MNHEY, CDR2 SMNVEV (reference sequence). Written as DNA, the CDR3 is TGTGCCAGCAGTCCCTTAAAACAGAGACCCCCTTTAGCGGAGGCGGGGGAGCAGTACTTC. Encoded protein: CASSPLKQRPPLAEAGEQYF.

The rearrangement joins TRBV7-2 to TRBJ2-1, with D possibly matching TRBD2 (6 bases). CDR1 and CDR2 from the germline V gene are SGHTA and FQGNSA. The CDR3 totals 15 residues. The V end was cut by 4 bases, the J end by 0 bases, with 10 bases between. This CDR3 reads CASSSTRGSYNEQFF. The CDR3 DNA reads as TGTGCCAGCAGCTCGACTAGGGGCTCCTACAATGAGCAGTTCTTC.